Sequencing of this T cell receptor (beta chain) was carried out in a study of CD4+ T cells in melanoma. Regarding the study as a whole: CD8+ T cell, macrophage and B cell function reportedly correlated with neoantigen-specific CD4+ T cells. Neoantigen-specific CD4+ T cells in melanoma reportedly had diverse differentiation states.

On this clone itself: Its antigen remains unidentified.

Profiling relied on immunoSEQ multiplex PCR, and the TCRdb table lists in-frame clones only, not all of them. The table records about 21,000 clones, over 70% of them present only once. This CDR3 has 17 amino acids. After removal of 0 bases from V and 2 bases from J, the junction contained 10 bases not matched to a gene. Germline CDR1 is LGHNA and CDR2 is YNFKEQ. The clonotype was recovered from a human donor with melanoma. Sequences were obtained from cells from a culture (not recorded whether cultured in vitro). J is TRBJ2-7 and V is TRBV4-2, with TRBD1 matching 7 bases. DNA for the CDR3: TGTGCCAGCAGCCAAGATCTAGGCAGGGGGAGAACCTACGAGCAGTACTTC. It specifies CASSQDLGRGRTYEQYF.